This is a list of T cell receptor beta chains from one sample in a study of vaccination effects on CD4 cells after COVID-19. The table came from immunoSEQ multiplex PCR; TCRdb's copy has only in-frame clones and leaves some out. This sample has 50,000 to 65,000 clones, with around 78% found just once. Which antigens these TCRs recognize remains unknown. Sequencing was performed on CD4+ T cells from PBMCs cultured with HCoV-229E spike peptides, taken after COVID-19 vaccination. The receptors come from a human donor who received a COVID-19 vaccine. CDR3s include the opening cysteine and the closing phenylalanine or tryptophan. Rows may omit the clone size; those that give it use once, few, many or a size class.

-,TRBJ1-6,TRBV7-3,CASSPFINSPLHF
-,TRBJ2-3,TRBV7-2,CASSSLGGGNTDTQYF
-,TRBJ2-3,TRBV18,CASSTRGKGAGDTQYF
-,TRBJ1-5,TRBV30,CAWSVQGDQPQHF
-,TRBJ2-6,TRBV11-2,CASSLRQGWLPGANVLTF
-,TRBJ1-2,TRBV6-6,CASGLYGYTF
-,TRBJ1-2,TRBV3-1/TRBV3-2,CASSQVDRGLNYGYTF
few,TRBJ2-3,TRBV5-1,CASSLEGTSTDTQYF
-,TRBJ2-1,TRBV11-3,CASSYGAYNEQFF
-,TRBJ1-1,TRBV2,CASSVSSGRTEAFF
-,TRBJ2-2,TRBV4-1,CASSRASRDTGELFF
few,TRBJ1-5,TRBV2,CASSRDRVMGSNQPQHF
-,TRBJ2-2,TRBV19,CASSPSVAGGFTGELFF
-,TRBJ2-5,TRBV15,CATSRDFQETQYF
-,TRBJ1-2,TRBV28,CASSLFGTEDQGYTF
few,TRBJ1-1,TRBV5-1,CASSLGQGATEAFF
few,TRBJ2-2,TRBV18,CASSPQRISNTGELFF
-,TRBJ1-2,TRBV30,CAWTPTGQGYALGYGYTF
-,TRBJ1-2,TRBV3-1/TRBV3-2,CASSQGRGGYGYTF
-,TRBJ2-1,TRBV24-1,CATSDPETGGSYNEQFF
-,TRBJ2-1,TRBV5-8,CASSSLEARRNNEQFF
-,TRBJ2-3,TRBV13,CASKYRVADTQYF
few,TRBJ1-1,TRBV20-1,CSASNGGPEAFF
-,TRBJ2-5,TRBV5-6,CASSWEVPGRQETQYF
-,TRBJ1-2,TRBV6-5,CASSGQGKTWGYTF
-,TRBJ2-3,TRBV9,CASSVDGRDTQYF
-,TRBJ2-3,TRBV19,CASSIRTGVSTDTQYF
-,TRBJ2-3,TRBV25-1,CACQRGSTDTQYF
few,TRBJ1-4,TRBV25-1,CASSEWKETNEKLFF
-,TRBJ2-2,TRBV18,CASSPLGYTGELFF
-,TRBJ2-5,TRBV10-3,CAIKRSGGPQETQYF
-,TRBJ1-5,TRBV19,CASSDRGNQPQHF
-,TRBJ2-2,TRBV4-1,CASSRPGGAGELFF
-,TRBJ2-1,TRBV7-3,CASSSDRYNEQFF
-,TRBJ2-5,TRBV7-3,CASSLGSQETQYF
-,TRBJ2-1,TRBV7-2,CASSSQGYNEQFF
once,TRBJ1-4,TRBV5-1,CASSRQGLLTNEKLFF
-,TRBJ1-2,TRBV7-3,CASSREQGPNYGYTF
-,TRBJ2-6,TRBV5-4,CASSLAGANVLTF
-,TRBJ2-1,TRBV12-3/TRBV12-4,CASSLRVYNEQFF
-,TRBJ1-4,TRBV12-1,CASSFPRGANEKLFF
-,TRBJ1-5,TRBV12-3/TRBV12-4,CASNQGSGQPQHF
-,TRBJ2-2,TRBV18,CASSPSRTGIGTGELFF
few,TRBJ2-5,TRBV7-2,CASSINRVQETQYF
-,TRBJ2-2,TRBV5-1,CASSLRRIAGGRGDTGELFF
-,TRBJ1-4,TRBV5-4,CASRVGGGNEKLFF
-,TRBJ2-5,TRBV24-1,CATSDPRSGLETQYF
-,TRBJ2-5,TRBV5-1,CASSLAATYQETQYF
-,TRBJ1-1,TRBV30,CAWRRGMLNTEAFF
-,TRBJ2-1,TRBV18,CASSPSLDGEQFF
-,TRBJ2-2,TRBV7-2,CASSLVGGLTGELFF
-,TRBJ1-1,TRBV2,CASLVDMTRDSEAFF
-,TRBJ1-2,TRBV7-2,CASSEGQGRNYGYTF
-,TRBJ2-1,TRBV9,CASSVGVLAGGNEQFF
-,TRBJ1-2,TRBV19,CASRKRTTTNYGYTF
-,TRBJ2-2,TRBV24-1,CATSRARQNTGELFF
few,TRBJ1-2,TRBV12-3/TRBV12-4,CASSLTGGSGYTF
-,TRBJ2-1,TRBV19,CASRGLTSGRLTGSYNEQFF
-,TRBJ2-2,TRBV21-1,CASSVRTLRGELFF